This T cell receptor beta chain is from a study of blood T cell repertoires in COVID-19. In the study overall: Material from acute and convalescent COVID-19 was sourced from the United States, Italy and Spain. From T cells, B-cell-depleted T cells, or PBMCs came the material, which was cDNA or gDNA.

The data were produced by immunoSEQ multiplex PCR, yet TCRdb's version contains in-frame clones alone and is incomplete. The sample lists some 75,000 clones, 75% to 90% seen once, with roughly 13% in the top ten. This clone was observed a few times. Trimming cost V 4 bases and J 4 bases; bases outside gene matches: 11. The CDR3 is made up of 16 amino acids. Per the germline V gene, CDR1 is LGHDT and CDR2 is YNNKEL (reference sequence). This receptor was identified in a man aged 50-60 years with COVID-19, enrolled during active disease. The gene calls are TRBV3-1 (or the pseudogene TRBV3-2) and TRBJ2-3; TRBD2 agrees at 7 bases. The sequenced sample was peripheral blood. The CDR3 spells CASSLGRAQSSDTQYF. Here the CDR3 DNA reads TGTGCCAGCAGCCTGGGGAGGGCCCAGAGTTCAGATACGCAGTATTTT.